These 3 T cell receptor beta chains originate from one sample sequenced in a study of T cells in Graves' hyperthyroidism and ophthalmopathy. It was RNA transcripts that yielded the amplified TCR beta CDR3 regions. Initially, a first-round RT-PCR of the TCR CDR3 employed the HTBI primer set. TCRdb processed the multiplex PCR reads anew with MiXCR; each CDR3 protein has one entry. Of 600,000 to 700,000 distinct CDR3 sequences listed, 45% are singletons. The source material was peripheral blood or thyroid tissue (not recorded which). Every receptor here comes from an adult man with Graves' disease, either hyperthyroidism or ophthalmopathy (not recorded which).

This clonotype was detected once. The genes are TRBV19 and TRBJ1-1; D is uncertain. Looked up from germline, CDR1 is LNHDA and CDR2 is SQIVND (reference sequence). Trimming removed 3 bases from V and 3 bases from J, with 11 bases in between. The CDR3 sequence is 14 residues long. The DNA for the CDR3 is TGTGCCAGTAGTATCGGCGGGTACGACACTGAAGCTTTCTTT. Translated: CASSIGGYDTEAFF.

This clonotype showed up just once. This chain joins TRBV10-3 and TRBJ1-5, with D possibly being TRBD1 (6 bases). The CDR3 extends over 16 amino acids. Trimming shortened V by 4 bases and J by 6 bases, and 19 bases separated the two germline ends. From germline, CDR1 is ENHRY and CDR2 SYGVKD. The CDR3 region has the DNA TGTGCCATCAGTGCTAGTCGTCGTGCAGGGGCTCAGCCCCAGCATTTT. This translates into CAISASRRAGAQPQHF.

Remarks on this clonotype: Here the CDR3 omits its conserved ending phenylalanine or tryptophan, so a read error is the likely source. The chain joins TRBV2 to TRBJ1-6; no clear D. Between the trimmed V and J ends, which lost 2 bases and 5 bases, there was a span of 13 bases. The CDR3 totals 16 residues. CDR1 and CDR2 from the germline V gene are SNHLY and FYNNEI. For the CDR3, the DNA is TGTGCCAGCAGTGAACCCCGTGCGCTAAATAATTCACCCCTCCACCTT. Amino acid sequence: CASSEPRALNNSPLHL.